Below are 12 T cell receptor beta chains sequenced from a single sample in a study of shared clonotypes between healthy human individuals. Using immunoSEQ multiplex PCR, the repertoire was profiled, and TCRdb retains in-frame clones only, with some absent. The table records around 1.9 million clones, about 92% of them present only once. CD45RO negativity and positive selection for CCR7 defined naive CD8 cells, a population that excluded terminally differentiated effector memory CD45RA+ cells. The specimen sequenced was naive CD8+ T cells from PBMCs. These receptors were collected from a man between 18 and 29 years old in good health. Some clones in this sample may be carry-over from other donors' samples.

DNA for the CDR3: TGTGCCAGCAGCTTAAAAGGAGGGGGCGGGGACGAGCAGTACTTC. It encodes CASSLKGGGGDEQYF. The V call is TRBV7-3, the J call TRBJ2-7; TRBD1 might be the D (7 bases). The CDR3 contains 15 residues. V dropped 1 base and J dropped 5 bases, with 15 bases sitting between them. Germline lookup yields CDR1 SGHTA and CDR2 FQGTGA.

The CDR3 loop reads CSVNGNIGTDTQYF. CDR3 in DNA: TGCAGCGTGAATGGGAACATCGGCACAGATACGCAGTATTTT. This chain joins TRBV29-1 and TRBJ2-3; D ambiguous. This CDR3 comprises 14 residues. V lost 6 bases, J lost 1 base, and 14 bases lay in between. The germline V gene encodes CDR1 SQVTM and CDR2 ANQGSEA.

The rearrangement uses TRBV10-2 and TRBJ1-5; 7 positions agree with TRBD1. The germline CDR1 and CDR2 sequences are WSHSY and SAAADI. The V gene end was trimmed by 4 bases and the J gene end by 6 bases; junction bases not matched to a gene: 9. The CDR3 spans 15 residues. The CDR3 coding sequence is TGCGCCAGCAGTGGGAGGGAGGGGGCGACTCAGCCCCAGCATTTT. It yields the protein CASSGREGATQPQHF.

V usage is TRBV28 and J usage is TRBJ2-5; 8 positions agree with TRBD2. The J call may be in error: the DNA end matches TRBJ2-7 better. This CDR3 comprises 13 residues. Germline V gene sequence: CDR1 MDHEN, CDR2 SYDVKM. CDR3 protein: CASEQREWGEQYF. In nucleotides, the CDR3 is TGTGCCAGCGAGCAGCGGGAGTGGGGCGAGCAGTACTTC.

The rearrangement uses TRBV25-1 and TRBJ2-7, with D perhaps matching TRBD1 (6 bases). The CDR3 contains 13 residues. The V end was cut by 4 bases, the J end by 2 bases, with 9 bases between. Germline V gives CDR1 MGHDK, CDR2 SYGVNS. CDR3 in amino acids: CASSAGHPYEQYF. The CDR3 DNA follows: TGTGCCAGCAGTGCGGGACACCCCTACGAGCAGTACTTC.

The chain joins TRBV5-6 to TRBJ2-2; D possibly corresponds to TRBD1 (6 bases). Trimming took 6 bases from V and 4 from J, leaving 19 bases between them. The CDR3 is made up of 16 amino acids. Germline CDR1 reads SGHDT; CDR2 reads YYEEEE. The CDR3 DNA reads TGTGCCAGCACAAGATCAACAGGGTTGGGCACCGGGGAGCTGTTTTTT. Amino acid sequence: CASTRSTGLGTGELFF.

The rearrangement joins TRBV16 to TRBJ2-7, with D unresolved. The length of the CDR3 is 13 residues. V lost 4 bases, J lost 0 bases, and 7 bases lay in between. Germline V CDR1 and CDR2: KGHSY, FQNENV. The CDR3 is CASSLATSYEQYF. The CDR3 DNA follows: TGTGCCAGCAGCCTGGCCACCTCCTACGAGCAGTACTTC.

V usage is TRBV2 and J usage is TRBJ2-2; the match to TRBD2 covers 13 bases. The V gene's germline CDR1 is SNHLY and CDR2 FYNNEI. This CDR3 comprises 14 residues. V lost 7 bases, J lost 6 bases, and 2 bases stayed unmatched. The CDR3 region is CASIGLAGAGELFF. In DNA, the CDR3 is TGTGCCAGCATAGGACTAGCGGGAGCCGGGGAGCTGTTTTTT.

This clone was observed a few times. Other nucleotide sequences in the sample specify the same CDR3. This chain joins TRBV27 and TRBJ1-1; D not resolved. Germline CDR1 is MNHEY and CDR2 is SMNVEV (reference sequence). The V end lost 1 base, the J end lost 1 base, and 4 bases lay between the germline ends. The CDR3 length is 13 residues. The CDR3 loop reads CASSLLANTEAFF. The CDR3, as DNA: TGTGCCAGCAGTTTATTAGCGAACACTGAAGCTTTCTTT.

The V and J genes are TRBV5-6 and TRBJ2-7; D is tentatively TRBD1 or TRBD2 (5 bases each). V was shortened by 3 bases and J by 2 bases, with 12 bases between the two germline ends. Germline V lookup: CDR1 SGHDT, CDR2 YYEEEE. This CDR3 contains 14 residues. Here the CDR3 DNA reads TGTGCCAGCAGCTACGTGGGGGTTGCCTACGAGCAGTACTTC. The encoded protein is CASSYVGVAYEQYF. The whole variable domain, remainder taken from reference TRBV5-6 and TRBJ2-7, is DAGVTQSPTHLIKTRGQQVTLRCSPKSGHDTVSWYQQALGQGPQFIFQYYEEEERQRGNFPDRFSGHQFPNYSSELNVNALLLGDSALYLCASSYVGVAYEQYFGPGTRLTVT.

The chain couples TRBV7-2 to TRBJ2-3; tentative D call: TRBD1 (5 bases). There are 15 residues in the CDR3. Trimming removed 6 bases from V and 0 bases from J, with 13 bases in between. In germline, CDR1 is SGHTA, CDR2 FQGNSA. The CDR3 DNA reads as TGTGCCAGCAGTTTCGGACATCGTAGCACAGATACGCAGTATTTT. Translated: CASSFGHRSTDTQYF.

The chain links TRBV27 to TRBJ2-7, with D perhaps assigned TRBD1 or TRBD2 (5 bases each). The CDR3 consists of 14 residues. The germline gives CDR1 MNHEY, CDR2 SMNVEV (reference sequence). V was trimmed by 3 bases and J by 2 bases, leaving 11 bases between them. CDR3: CASSFKGPPYEQYF. CDR3 sequence (DNA): TGTGCCAGCAGTTTTAAGGGACCCCCCTACGAGCAGTACTTC.